Each of the 10 T cell receptor beta chains below was sequenced from the same sample in a study of T cell responses to AZD1222 COVID-19 vaccine (dated by TCRdb to about 2021). The method was the immunoSEQ multiplex PCR assay. The source is immuneACCESS, and TCRdb retained only in-frame sequences with V and J called. Part of the clones is not carried over; for the studies checked, unresolved V genes explain less than half of this, and the remainder is unexplained. The sample includes 66,000 or so clones, with 60% to 85% observed a single time. The top ten constitute around 25% of the sample. This specimen's time point label, per the study, means: baseline before first vaccination. The sample's treatment or condition label is to be understood as: meningococcal conjugate vaccine given as trial control. This sample comprised peripheral blood, obtained on day 0 of MenACWY control vaccination. Source of these receptors: an adult in good health.

This chain connects TRBV19 to TRBJ1-1, with D perhaps matching TRBD1 (5 bases). The length of the CDR3 is 15 residues. V lost 7 bases and J 4 bases, leaving 19 bases between the germline ends. In germline, CDR1 is LNHDA, CDR2 SQIVND (reference sequence). The CDR3 DNA follows: TGTGCCAGTATTGAAGGCAGGGAGCGATCCACTGAAGCTTTCTTT. Its translation is CASIEGRERSTEAFF.

The chain combines TRBV28 with TRBJ1-1; weak D call: TRBD1 (5 bases). The CDR3 runs to 14 residues. The V gene lost 5 bases and the J gene lost 0 bases, with 10 bases spanning the gap. The germline V gene encodes CDR1 MDHEN and CDR2 SYDVKM. In nucleotides, the CDR3 is TGTGCCAGCAGTCCACAGGTAATGAACACTGAAGCTTTCTTT. Its translation is CASSPQVMNTEAFF.

The CDR3 DNA sequence: TGTGCCAGCGGGTTACAGGGGAACACTGAAGCTTTCTTT. Its translation is CASGLQGNTEAFF. The rearrangement links TRBV9 to TRBJ1-1, with D perhaps TRBD1 (6 bases). Germline lookup yields CDR1 SGDLS and CDR2 YYNGEE. This CDR3 region has 13 residues. V was clipped by 7 bases and J by 1 base, with 11 bases between them.

A word on this clone: The junction differs from germline at one of its ends, possibly a read error. The J gene is TRBJ2-7, the V gene TRBV2; D not resolved. CDR1 and CDR2 (germline): SNHLY, FYNNEI. CDR3 length: 13 residues. The CDR3 sequence: CASSLVGSHEQYF. Written as DNA, the CDR3 is TGTGCCAGCAGCTTGGTAGGCTCCCACGAGCAGTACTTC.

The genes are TRBV6-5 and TRBJ2-1; no clear D gene. V shed 5 bases and J shed 9 bases, with 8 bases lying between them. Per the germline V gene, CDR1 is MNHEY and CDR2 is SVGAGI. There are 11 residues in the CDR3. The DNA of the CDR3 is TGTGCCAGCAGTCGTAGCTCTGAGCAGTTCTTC. It translates to CASSRSSEQFF.

The V call is TRBV19, the J call TRBJ1-5, with D possibly TRBD1 on 6 matching bases. Germline V CDR1 and CDR2: LNHDA, SQIVND (reference sequence). The CDR3 contains 13 residues. V lost 6 bases, J lost 7 bases, and 13 bases lay in between. The CDR3 loop reads CASREGQRQPQHF. The DNA of the CDR3 is TGTGCCAGTAGGGAAGGACAGCGGCAGCCCCAGCATTTT.

The chain carries TRBV6-5 and TRBJ2-7; tentative D call: TRBD1 (6 bases). Germline V gene lookup returns CDR1 MNHEY and CDR2 SVGAGI. This CDR3 spans 13 amino acids. Trimming took 5 bases from V and 6 from J, leaving 14 bases between them. The CDR3 DNA follows: TGTGCCAGCAGTCAACCCCAGGGGACCGAGCAGTACTTC. This encodes CASSQPQGTEQYF.

The chain couples TRBV6-2 or TRBV6-3 to TRBJ2-7; 8 positions agree with TRBD2. CDR1 and CDR2 from the germline V gene are MNHEY and SVGEGT. The junction had 8 bases not matched to a gene; V was cut back by 2 bases and J by 5 bases. This CDR3 is built from 15 residues. CDR3 nucleotides: TGTGCCAGCAGTTACCTGGCGGGAGGTTATAACGAGCAGTACTTC. Its protein product is CASSYLAGGYNEQYF.

The genes are TRBV7-2 and TRBJ2-5, with a tentative D call TRBD1 (6 bases). V lost 5 bases to trimming and J lost 4 bases, with 14 bases between them. Germline V gives CDR1 SGHTA, CDR2 FQGNSA. The CDR3 contains 14 residues. CDR3 in DNA: TGTGCCAGCAGCGCCGACAGGATTAGAGAGACCCAGTACTTC. Its protein product is CASSADRIRETQYF.

The chain combines TRBV7-9 with TRBJ2-7; D perhaps matches TRBD1 (6 bases). The V gene's germline CDR1 is SEHNR and CDR2 FQNEAQ (reference sequence). This CDR3 comprises 15 residues. V lost 5 bases, J lost 3 bases, and 17 bases lay in between. In DNA, the CDR3 is TGTGCCAGCAGCCCAGGGGACGTCGGGAACTACGAGCAGTACTTC. This translates into CASSPGDVGNYEQYF.